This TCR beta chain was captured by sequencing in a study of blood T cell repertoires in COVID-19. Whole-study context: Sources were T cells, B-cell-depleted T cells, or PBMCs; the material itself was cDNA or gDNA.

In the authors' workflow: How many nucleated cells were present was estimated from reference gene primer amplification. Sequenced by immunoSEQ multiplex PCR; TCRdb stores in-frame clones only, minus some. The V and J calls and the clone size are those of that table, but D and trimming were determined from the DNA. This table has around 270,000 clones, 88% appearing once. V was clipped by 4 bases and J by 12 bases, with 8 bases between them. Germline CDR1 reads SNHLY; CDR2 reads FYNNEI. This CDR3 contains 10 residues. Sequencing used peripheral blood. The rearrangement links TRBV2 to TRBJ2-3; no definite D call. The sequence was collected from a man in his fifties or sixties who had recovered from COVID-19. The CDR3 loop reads CASSGGFQYF. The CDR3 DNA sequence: TGTGCCAGCAGTGGAGGATTTCAGTATTTT.